The present entry profiles one TCR beta chain with its context. These data originate in a study of blood T cell repertoires in COVID-19. The overall study: Specimens from acute and convalescent COVID-19 originated in the United States, Italy and Spain. Sources were T cells, B-cell-depleted T cells, or PBMCs; the material itself was cDNA or gDNA.

Looked up from germline, CDR1 is LNHNV and CDR2 is YYDKDF (reference sequence). This CDR3 is 14 amino acids long. Germline trimming cut 3 bases from V and 5 bases from J; bases unmatched to any gene: 4. Original processing methods: Amplified reference gene primers provided the basis for estimating nucleated cell counts. Sequenced by immunoSEQ multiplex PCR; TCRdb stores in-frame clones only, minus some. The V and J calls and clone size come from that table; D and trimming were worked out from the DNA. Of over 300,000 clones in the sample, 90% were seen once. Sequenced input: peripheral blood. The chain couples TRBV15 to TRBJ2-5; 9 bases agree with TRBD2. This receptor was obtained from a young man with active or convalescent COVID-19. CDR3 DNA: TGTGCCACCAGCAGGAGCGGGAGGAGGGAGACCCAGTACTTC. This gives the protein CATSRSGRRETQYF.